This is a list of T cell receptor beta chains from one sample in a study of T cell repertoires in aging, cancer and after chemotherapy. A single record per CDR3 protein comes from TCRdb applying MiXCR to the multiplex PCR reads. The repertoire holds about 6,600 distinct CDR3 sequences, with roughly 31% as singletons. The sequenced sample was blood. These receptor sequences come from a human donor with a blood cancer. The donor label of this sample is uncertain. The CDR3 runs from the conserved cysteine through the conserved F or W. The D gene is left open where the match is weak. For some rows the clone size is stated as once, few or many, or as a class when expanded; others skip it.

V	D	length	J	size	CDR3	DNA
TRBV5-6	NA	12	TRBJ2-7	few	CASSFKKGEQYF	TGTGCCAGCAGCTTTAAAAAGGGGGAGCAGTACTTC
TRBV7-9	NA	16	TRBJ2-3	few	CASSQKDASSTDTQYF	TGTGCCAGCAGCCAAAAAGACGCTTCTAGCACAGATACGCAGTATTTT
TRBV5-6	TRBD1	14	TRBJ2-5	NA	CASSTTGGGETQYF	TGTGCCAGCAGCACGACAGGGGGCGGGGAGACCCAGTACTTC
TRBV6-5	TRBD1	17	TRBJ2-2	many	CASSPYASTGMAGELFF	TGTGCCAGCAGTCCCTACGCCTCGACAGGGATGGCCGGGGAGCTGTTTTTT
TRBV5-1	TRBD1	14	TRBJ2-5	NA	CASKPTGGGKTQYF	TGCGCCAGCAAACCGACAGGGGGCGGGAAGACCCAGTACTTC
TRBV20-1	NA	14	TRBJ1-2	NA	CSASGQADSYGYTF	TGCAGTGCTTCGGGGCAGGCGGATAGCTATGGCTACACCTTC
TRBV25-1	TRBD2	15	TRBJ2-1	NA	CASSESFGTINEQFF	TGTGCCAGCAGTGAATCATTCGGGACTATCAATGAGCAGTTCTTC
TRBV18	TRBD1	15	TRBJ1-1	few	CASSRDRQGLAEAFF	TGTGCCAGCTCCCGCGACCGACAGGGGTTGGCTGAAGCTTTCTTT
TRBV7-9	TRBD2	17	TRBJ2-3	few	CASSLVAGGSLGDTQYF	TGTGCCAGCAGCTTAGTAGCGGGGGGCTCGTTGGGAGATACGCAGTATTTT
TRBV27	NA	13	TRBJ1-1	NA	CASSPTGNTEAFF	TGTGCCAGCAGTCCGACAGGGAACACTGAAGCTTTCTTT
TRBV10-3	NA	15	TRBJ2-7	once	CASGGDAGGIYEQYF	TGTGCCAGTGGGGGGGATGCAGGGGGCATCTACGAGCAGTACTTC
TRBV27	TRBD1	15	TRBJ1-6	NA	CASSPTGTGGSRLHF	TGTGCCAGCAGTCCAACCGGGACAGGGGGTTCACGCCTCCACTTT
TRBV7-2	TRBD2	15	TRBJ2-3	NA	CASSPQRGREDTQYF	TGTGCCAGCAGCCCTCAGCGGGGGAGGGAAGATACGCAGTATTTT
TRBV29-1	NA	12	TRBJ1-1	many	CSVLGGNTEAFF	TGCAGCGTGCTCGGCGGGAACACTGAAGCTTTCTTT
TRBV6-2/TRBV6-3	NA	15	TRBJ2-5	few	CASSLQDGGGETQYF	TGTGCCAGCAGTTTACAGGACGGAGGTGGAGAGACCCAGTACTTC